The source of this TCR beta chain is a study of blood T cell repertoires in COVID-19. This clone has only a few counts. Sequencing used immunoSEQ multiplex PCR; TCRdb keeps in-frame clones, though not all of them. This table has approximately 70,000 clones, approximately 92% appearing once. Germline assignment: CDR1 LNHDA and CDR2 SQIVND (reference sequence). This CDR3 region has 15 residues. V trimming: 4 bases; J trimming: 3 bases; junction bases outside the gene matches: 6. The material sequenced was peripheral blood. The chain recombines TRBV19 with TRBJ2-3; 8 bases match TRBD2. This clonotype was sampled from a human donor with active COVID-19. The donor label of this sample is uncertain. CDR3 sequence: CASSKRSGRTDTQYF. The CDR3 nucleotides are TGTGCCAGTAGTAAAAGAAGCGGGAGAACAGATACGCAGTATTTT.